The rows below give T cell receptor beta chains drawn from one sample of a study of blood T cells in healthy people across ages. From the 5' RACE reads, TCRdb called clonotypes with MiXCR, one entry per CDR3 protein. This table holds 780,000 or so distinct CDR3 sequences, 53% found once. The sequenced sample consisted of blood. The receptor source for this set is an elderly man in good health. Both conserved end residues are part of each CDR3. A D gene is named only where the DNA matches it firmly. The size field is filled for only some rows; it gives once, few, many or a size class.

d_call	cdr3_length	v_call	clone_size	j_call	cdr3_aa	cdr3_nt
TRBD2	19	TRBV11-3	NA	TRBJ2-7	CASSPHSQREGQTFYEQYF	TGTGCCAGCAGCCCCCACTCCCAGCGGGAGGGCCAAACTTTCTACGAGCAGTACTTC
NA	12	TRBV30	NA	TRBJ1-1	CAWSYRYTEAFF	TGTGCCTGGAGTTACAGGTACACTGAAGCTTTCTTT
TRBD2	16	TRBV28	NA	TRBJ2-7	CASNHPRGAGLYEQYF	TGTGCCAGCAATCATCCTCGGGGAGCGGGACTCTACGAGCAGTACTTC
NA	11	TRBV29-1	few	TRBJ1-2	CSVEGVHGYTF	TGCAGCGTCGAAGGGGTCCACGGCTACACCTTC
TRBD1	12	TRBV2	NA	TRBJ2-7	CASRRQGYEQYF	TGTGCCAGCAGACGACAGGGCTACGAGCAGTACTTC
NA	14	TRBV20-1	NA	TRBJ2-7	CSAEEEELTIEQYF	TGCAGTGCTGAGGAGGAGGAATTAACGATCGAGCAGTACTTC
NA	15	TRBV10-3	few	TRBJ1-2	CAISGGKIPNYGYTF	TGTGCCATCAGTGGGGGGAAGATCCCTAACTATGGCTACACCTTC
NA	14	TRBV20-1	NA	TRBJ2-1	CSGRGGGPYNEQFF	TGCAGTGGGAGGGGGGGCGGCCCCTACAATGAGCAGTTCTTC
NA	13	TRBV7-2	many	TRBJ2-7	CASSRDIWAEQYF	TGTGCCAGCAGCCGGGACATTTGGGCCGAGCAGTACTTC
NA	15	TRBV5-1	NA	TRBJ2-4	CASSLDGQAKNIQYF	TGCGCCAGCAGCTTGGACGGTCAGGCCAAAAACATTCAGTACTTC
TRBD1	15	TRBV29-1	NA	TRBJ2-1	CSVETGQGEKYEQFF	TGCAGCGTTGAAACAGGACAGGGGGAGAAGTATGAGCAGTTCTTC
NA	16	TRBV20-1	NA	TRBJ1-4	CSARDLHRGTNEKLFF	TGCAGTGCTAGAGATCTTCACCGGGGAACTAATGAAAAACTGTTTTTT
NA	13	TRBV6-5	NA	TRBJ2-7	CASSYTGAPEQYF	TGTGCCAGCAGTTACACTGGGGCACCCGAGCAGTACTTC
TRBD2	14	TRBV20-1	few	TRBJ2-1	CSAPRGGSRNEQFF	TGCAGTGCCCCTCGGGGCGGGAGTAGAAATGAGCAGTTCTTC
TRBD1	16	TRBV7-2	NA	TRBJ1-5	CASSLAGQGPDQPQHF	TGTGCCAGCAGCTTAGCGGGACAGGGCCCCGATCAGCCCCAGCATTTT
TRBD1	14	TRBV11-1	NA	TRBJ1-1	CASSVPGQGSVAFF	TGTGCCAGCAGCGTTCCGGGACAGGGGTCGGTCGCTTTCTTT
TRBD1	13	TRBV12-3/TRBV12-4	few	TRBJ2-3	CASSTGQGGTQYF	TGTGCCAGCAGTACTGGACAGGGCGGTACGCAGTATTTT
NA	15	TRBV28	NA	TRBJ1-5	CASSLLGTSNQPQHF	TGTGCCAGCAGTTTATTAGGGACCAGCAATCAGCCCCAGCATTTT
NA	13	TRBV18	NA	TRBJ2-1	CASSPSGVKTEFF	TGTGCCAGCTCACCATCAGGAGTCAAGACTGAGTTCTTC
TRBD1	13	TRBV20-1	NA	TRBJ1-5	CSASYRGPQPQHF	TGCAGTGCTTCTTACAGGGGGCCTCAGCCCCAGCATTTT
NA	14	TRBV20-1	NA	TRBJ2-3	CSASPRGSRDTQYF	TGCAGTGCTAGTCCCCGGGGGAGCAGGGATACGCAGTATTTT
NA	18	TRBV9	NA	TRBJ2-2	CASSVRGQSTWGTGELFF	TGTGCCAGCAGCGTGCGCGGACAGTCGACTTGGGGTACCGGGGAGCTGTTTTTT
TRBD1	14	TRBV27	NA	TRBJ2-7	CASSPRGQSYEQYF	TGCGCCAGCAGCCCGAGGGGACAGTCCTACGAGCAGTACTTC
TRBD2	16	TRBV27	NA	TRBJ2-1	CASTPTRTSGSNEQFF	TGTGCCAGCACCCCAACCCGGACTAGCGGGAGCAATGAGCAGTTCTTC
NA	17	TRBV7-2	NA	TRBJ2-3	CASSLILGGTNTDTQYF	TGTGCCAGCAGCTTAATCCTCGGGGGTACCAACACAGATACGCAGTATTTT
NA	15	TRBV13	NA	TRBJ2-7	CASSLTTGRWHEQYF	TGTGCCAGCAGCTTAACGACAGGGAGGTGGCACGAGCAGTACTTC
NA	13	TRBV29-1	NA	TRBJ2-1	CSARVSSYNEQFF	TGCAGCGCTCGGGTGAGCTCCTACAATGAGCAGTTCTTC
NA	15	TRBV6-1	NA	TRBJ2-7	CASRRGTGSSYEQYF	TGTGCCAGCAGGCGGGGGACAGGAAGCTCCTACGAGCAGTACTTC
NA	15	TRBV24-1	NA	TRBJ1-2	CATSDPQGEDAGYTF	TGTGCCACCAGTGATCCCCAGGGCGAGGACGCTGGCTACACCTTC